This TCR beta chain was captured by sequencing in a study of spatial heterogeneity in lung cancer. Study-level background: Detected sequences consistently included more beta-chain ones than alpha-chain ones. There were, on average, more than nine raw-read appearances for each unique TCR and UMI combination.

TCRdb used MiXCR to reprocess the 5' RACE reads, holding one entry per CDR3 protein. The table has approximately 29,000 distinct CDR3 sequences, roughly 8% seen once; the top ten hold about 34%. The time point is: sample taken at primary tumor resection. Sequencing of whole RNA from tumor, nontumor lung or frozen PBMC involved no sorting. There were 72 donors, all of them untreated patients with early-stage non-small cell lung cancer. This clonotype was observed a few times. There are 15 residues in the CDR3. Trimming stripped 3 bases from V and 5 bases from J, with 15 bases between. The J gene is TRBJ2-3, the V gene TRBV12-3 or TRBV12-4, with D possibly being TRBD1 or TRBD2 (5 bases each). The source is a female donor with early-stage non-small cell lung cancer. The starting material was PBMCs, obtained at surgery. This chain's CDR3 is CASSFHIGAGDTQYF. The CDR3 DNA sequence: TGTGCCAGCAGTTTCCACATCGGGGCGGGAGATACGCAGTATTTT.